Presented here are 13 T cell receptor beta chains from one specimen sequenced in a study of blood T cell repertoires in COVID-19. Generated by immunoSEQ multiplex PCR, the TCRdb table keeps only in-frame clones and is missing some. The table shows approximately 330,000 clones, with about 91% occurring only once. Sequencing was carried out using peripheral blood. The receptors shown here come from a man aged 25 to 45 with COVID-19, enrolled during active disease.

This clone was seen a handful of times. CDR3 amino acids: CASSQEPGSYEQYF. The CDR3 DNA sequence: TGCGCCAGCAGCCAAGAACCAGGCTCCTACGAGCAGTACTTC. This sequence joins TRBV4-3 and TRBJ2-7; D unclear. V was shortened by 0 bases and J by 0 bases, with 6 bases between the two germline ends. This CDR3 has 14 amino acids. CDR1 and CDR2 from the germline V gene are LGHNA and YSLEER.

The genes are TRBV18 and TRBJ1-3; no clear D. CDR3 length: 16 amino acids. Trimming shortened V by 4 bases and J by 2 bases, and 15 bases separated the two germline ends. Germline-derived CDR1 and CDR2 are KGHSH and LQKENI. CDR3 sequence reads: CASSHSRQDAGNTIYF. CDR3 coding DNA: TGTGCCAGCTCACACAGTAGACAAGACGCTGGAAACACCATATATTTT.

The V and J genes are TRBV2 and TRBJ2-7; D is undetermined. V lost 6 bases and J 3 bases, leaving 6 bases between the germline ends. This CDR3 spans 11 amino acids. Germline V gene data show CDR1 as SNHLY and CDR2 as FYNNEI. This CDR3 reads CASRMSYEQYF. CDR3 DNA sequence: TGTGCCAGCAGGATGAGCTACGAGCAGTACTTC.

J is TRBJ2-2 and V is TRBV18; tentative D call: TRBD1 (5 bases). The CDR3 length is 15 residues. The germline V gene encodes CDR1 KGHSH and CDR2 LQKENI. V lost 2 bases and J lost 6, with 13 bases in between. Written as DNA, the CDR3 is TGTGCCAGCTCACCAGAAAGGGGCGCCGCCGGGGAGCTGTTTTTT. This sequence encodes CASSPERGAAGELFF. Combining the CDR3 with reference TRBV18 and TRBJ2-2 gives the whole variable domain NAGVMQNPRHLVRRRGQEARLRCSPMKGHSHVYWYRQLPEEGLKFMVYLQKENIIDESGMPKERFSAEFPKEGPSILRIQQVVRGDSAAYFCASSPERGAAGELFFGEGSRLTVL.

J is TRBJ2-3 and V is TRBV7-2; 11 nucleotides agree with TRBD2. V shed 1 base, J shed 4 bases, and the junction held 4 bases outside the gene matches. The CDR3 has 16 residues. Germline V lookup: CDR1 SGHTA, CDR2 FQGNSA. The CDR3 bases are TGTGCCAGCAGCTTAGATAGTAGCGGGGGGGCAGATACGCAGTATTTT. As protein: CASSLDSSGGADTQYF.

V and J are TRBV27 and TRBJ1-5; 7 bases agree with TRBD1. This CDR3 is 15 amino acids long. Losses at the gene ends were 6 bases for V and 5 bases for J; bases not matched to a gene: 10. Germline values: CDR1 MNHEY, CDR2 SMNVEV (reference sequence). The CDR3 coding sequence is TGTGCCAGCAGCCTACAGGGGATGGGGGATCAGCCCCAGCATTTT. Translated, it gives CASSLQGMGDQPQHF.

The gene calls are TRBV5-1 and TRBJ1-2; a possible D gene is TRBD1 (6 bases). This CDR3 has 16 amino acids. Germline V gene lookup returns CDR1 SGHRS and CDR2 YFSETQ. V lost 4 bases and J 2 bases, leaving 18 bases between the germline ends. In nucleotides, the CDR3 is TGCGCCAGCAGCAGTTTGAGCGCCACAGGGAACTATGGCTACACCTTC. It is translated as CASSSLSATGNYGYTF.

This clone was seen only once. The CDR3 DNA reads as TGTGCCAGCAGCTTAGTCGGGGGGGGATTCGCTGAAGCTTTCTTT. Its translation is CASSLVGGGFAEAFF. The gene calls are TRBV7-2 and TRBJ1-1; D may be TRBD1 (5 bases). Germline V gives CDR1 SGHTA, CDR2 FQGNSA. The CDR3 extends over 15 amino acids. Trimming shortened V by 1 base and J by 6 bases, and 15 bases separated the two germline ends.

The V call is TRBV7-2, the J call TRBJ2-7, with D uncertain. The CDR3 totals 14 residues. Germline V gene sequence: CDR1 SGHTA, CDR2 FQGNSA. V dropped 5 bases and J dropped 5 bases, with 16 bases sitting between them. CDR3 DNA: TGTGCCAGCAGCCTCATGGCCCTTTCCCACGAGCAGTACTTC. Amino acid sequence: CASSLMALSHEQYF. The full variable domain, in which reference TRBV7-2 and TRBJ2-7 provide the parts outside the CDR3, is GAGVSQSPSNKVTEKGKDVELRCDPISGHTALYWYRQSLGQGLEFLIYFQGNSAPDKSGLPSDRFSAERTGGSVSTLTIQRTQQEDSAVYLCASSLMALSHEQYFGPGTRLTVT.

This clone was seen a handful of times. The chain carries TRBV28 and TRBJ2-7; TRBD2 agrees at 8 bases. V dropped 6 bases and J dropped 6; count of bases not matched to a gene: 7. There are 13 residues in the CDR3. The germline CDR1 and CDR2 sequences are MDHEN and SYDVKM. Here the CDR3 DNA reads TGTGCCAGCAGCTCAGCGGGGGTCCGCGAGCAGTACTTC. This encodes CASSSAGVREQYF.

The genes are TRBV9 and TRBJ2-2, with a tentative D call TRBD2 (5 bases). The CDR3 covers 14 residues. Germline CDR1 reads SGDLS; CDR2 reads YYNGEE. The V and J ends lost 5 bases and 4 bases respectively, with 12 bases between them. The CDR3 bases are TGTGCCAGCAGATTAGCGATTGGCACCGGGGAGCTGTTTTTT. Translated: CASRLAIGTGELFF.

Notes on this clone: It may be a read error: a sequence one base away is much more abundant. The rearrangement uses TRBV6-2 or TRBV6-3 and TRBJ2-7, with 9 positions matching TRBD1. Germline V gene sequence: CDR1 MNHEY, CDR2 SVGEGT. The CDR3 is 15 residues long. The V and J ends lost 0 bases and 2 bases, in that order; junction bases with no gene match: 2. The CDR3 region has the DNA TGTGCCAGCAGTTACTCCGGGACAGGGCCCTACGAGCAGTACTTC. Amino acids: CASSYSGTGPYEQYF.

V and J are TRBV5-1 and TRBJ2-6; tentatively, D is TRBD1 (6 bases). This CDR3 has 15 residues. The germline V and J ends were trimmed by 1 base and 1 base, with 6 bases remaining between them. The germline gives CDR1 SGHRS, CDR2 YFSETQ. CDR3 DNA: TGCGCCAGCAGCTTGACAGGGTCTGGGGCCAACGTCCTGACTTTC. This gives the protein CASSLTGSGANVLTF.